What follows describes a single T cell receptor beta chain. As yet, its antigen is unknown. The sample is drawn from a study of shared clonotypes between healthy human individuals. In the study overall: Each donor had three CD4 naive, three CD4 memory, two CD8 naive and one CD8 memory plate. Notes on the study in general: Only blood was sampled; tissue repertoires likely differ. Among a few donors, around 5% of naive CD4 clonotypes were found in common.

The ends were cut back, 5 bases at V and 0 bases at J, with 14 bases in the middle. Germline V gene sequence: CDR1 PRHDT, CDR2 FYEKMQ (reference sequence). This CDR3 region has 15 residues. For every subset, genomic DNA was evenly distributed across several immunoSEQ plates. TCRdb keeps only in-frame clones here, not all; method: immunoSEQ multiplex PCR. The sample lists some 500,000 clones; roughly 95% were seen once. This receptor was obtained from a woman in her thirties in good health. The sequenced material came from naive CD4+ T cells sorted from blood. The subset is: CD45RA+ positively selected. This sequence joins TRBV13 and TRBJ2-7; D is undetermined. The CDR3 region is CASSLLGRHSYEQYF. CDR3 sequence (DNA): TGTGCCAGCAGCCTGTTAGGCAGGCACTCCTACGAGCAGTACTTC.